The present TCR beta chain was sequenced within a study of vaccination effects on CD4 cells after COVID-19 (dated by TCRdb to 2021 to 2024). The study in broad terms: Two doses of either the BNT162b2 or the mRNA-1273 mRNA SARS-CoV-2 vaccine were administered to participants. In a couple of convalescent patients, pre-vaccine samples were collected 16 days and one week ahead of the first dose, 142 and 148 days after COVID-19 diagnosis. SARS-CoV-2 spike-specific CD4+ TCR repertoires from before and after mRNA vaccination were compared in COVID-19 convalescent patients and in infection-naive vaccine recipients. A total of 10 COVID-19 convalescent patients and several SARS-CoV-2-naive healthy vaccine recipients were included in the full study. In the study, cultures from other donors were sequenced using the Oncomine TCR Beta short-read assay on an Illumina iSeq 100. Beyond this particular receptor, the publication reports: In convalescent patients, the post-vaccine spike-reactive repertoire was composed mainly of new vaccine-induced clones that were largely distinct from infection-induced clones. The study was limited by a small number of convalescent patients and lacked early post-infection timepoints. Both infection-induced and vaccine-induced clones contracted markedly at late post-vaccination timepoints, which is consistent with waning T cell responses.

In regard to this clone: It has no known antigen specificity. Base-call qualities are not available, and no considerably larger clone is one nucleotide away.

In the ViraFEST assay, PBMC were stimulated with viral peptide pools, and antigen-specific CD4+ T cell clonotypes were then identified by expansion using TCR sequencing. After less than eleven days of culture, CD4+ T cells were isolated with the EasySep CD4+ T cell isolation kit. Convalescent patients had PCR-confirmed SARS-CoV-2 infection between March and December 2020, before Alpha, Beta and Delta variants emerged in the United States. Roughly 1.9 million PBMC per well were cultured with around 10 ug/ml peptides in IMDM containing roughly 5% human AB serum, roughly 10 IU/ml IL-2 and gentamicin. On days 3 and 7, half of the culture medium was replaced with fresh IL-2-containing medium. Unless noted otherwise, every peptide stimulation condition was cultured in triplicate wells. Using Ficoll-Paque Plus gradient centrifugation, PBMC were separated from whole blood and then either used fresh or cryopreserved at -140C. The QIAamp micro DNA kit was used to extract genomic DNA from the cultured CD4+ T cells.

CDR1 SGHAT and CDR2 FQDESV are derived from the germline V gene (reference sequence). The germline ends are 10 bases apart after V is trimmed by 1 base and J by 7 bases. The CDR3 goes from the cysteine to the phenylalanine over 13 residues. Just the 39-base CDR3 DNA is kept, in frame starting at base 1. Receptor libraries were prepared by the immunoSEQ multiplex PCR assay. TCR beta CDR3 sequencing was performed on DNA from the cultured, isolated CD4+ T cells. The original methods were these. Non-productive TCR sequences were removed, reads were trimmed to the CDR3 region, and CDR3s of at least 7 amino acids were retained. Antigen-specific clonotypes were identified using the MANAFEST web app by comparison of expansion in peptide wells against reference cultures. Positive clones required FDR<0.05 expansion versus reference and all other wells, odds ratio above 5, and frequency above 0.1% in two replicate wells. Clonotypes significantly expanded in SARS-CoV-2 spike wells and in at least one common cold coronavirus spike condition were defined as cross-reactive. CDR3 similarity was assessed by Levenshtein distance with the stringdist R package, and unrooted trees were built with ape in R 3.6.1. This is the immuneACCESS table as TCRdb keeps it, with only in-frame sequences that have V and J called. A part of the clones is gone; compared with another copy, unresolved V genes explain less than half, and the rest is unexplained. V, J and clone size were drawn from that table, and D and trimming were deduced from the DNA. This sample gives around 37,000 clones in total; 73% of them show up just once. The ten biggest clones cover 30% to 40% of the sample.

In this chain, TRBV11-1 is recombined with TRBJ1-1; there is no confident call for the D gene. This material consisted of CD4+ T cells from PBMCs cultured with a peptide pool, taken before COVID-19 vaccination. This sequence was found in a human donor who had a prior SARS-CoV-2 infection. The CDR3 sequence is CASSLEAPLEAFF. The DNA reads as follows: TGTGCCAGCAGCTTAGAGGCACCCCTTGAAGCTTTCTTT.